These 19 T cell receptor beta chains came from one sample sequenced in a study of T cell responses to AZD1222 COVID-19 vaccine. The assay was immunoSEQ multiplex PCR, and TCRdb's table has in-frame clones only and misses some. Of roughly 110,000 clones detected, about 93% appear once; the ten largest clones hold around 20%. The input for sequencing was peripheral blood, taken on day 0 of AZD1222 vaccination. The source of these receptors is an adult in good health.

The CDR3 loop is CASSLAQWGFDSPLHF. Written as DNA, the CDR3 is TGTGCCAGCAGCTTGGCCCAGTGGGGCTTCGATTCACCCCTCCACTTT. The chain is built from TRBV5-6 and TRBJ1-6; tentative D call: TRBD1 (5 bases). CDR1 is SGHDT, CDR2 YYEEEE, per germline. The CDR3 consists of 16 residues. The V and J ends lost 0 bases and 8 bases respectively, with 15 bases between them.

The gene calls are TRBV7-2 and TRBJ1-2; the match to TRBD1 covers 7 bases. Per germline, CDR1 SGHTA and CDR2 FQGNSA. V trimming: 0 bases; J trimming: 4 bases; junction bases outside the gene matches: 5. There are 15 residues in the CDR3. The chain's CDR3 is CASSLARQGPYGYTF. CDR3 DNA: TGTGCCAGCAGCTTAGCGAGACAGGGCCCCTATGGCTACACCTTC.

The chain has TRBV29-1 and TRBJ2-7; D not resolved. The germline CDR1 and CDR2 sequences are SQVTM and ANQGSEA. V gave up 3 bases and J gave up 0 bases, with 9 bases separating them. The CDR3 covers 13 residues. CDR3 region: CSVETGSSYEQYF. As DNA, the CDR3 is TGCAGCGTTGAGACCGGGTCCTCCTACGAGCAGTACTTC.

The CDR3 sequence is CASSPGVGDTGELFF. The DNA of the CDR3 is TGTGCCAGCTCACCAGGTGTTGGGGACACCGGGGAGCTGTTTTTT. The chain joins TRBV18 to TRBJ2-2; D call uncertain. Germline lookup yields CDR1 KGHSH and CDR2 LQKENI. V lost 2 bases to trimming and J lost 3 bases, with 10 bases between them. This CDR3 comprises 15 residues.

The chain couples TRBV5-1 to TRBJ1-1, with D maybe TRBD1 (6 bases). CDR1 and CDR2 from the germline V gene are SGHRS and YFSETQ. Deletions cut 4 bases from V and 4 bases from J, with 20 bases between. The CDR3 loop spans 16 amino acids. The CDR3 protein is CASSNVAGAFSTEAFF. CDR3 in DNA: TGCGCCAGCAGCAACGTCGCAGGGGCCTTCAGCACTGAAGCTTTCTTT.

This chain uses TRBV18 with TRBJ1-2; 7 bases are a match to TRBD1. This CDR3 region has 15 residues. Trimming took 3 bases from V and 8 from J; bases not matched to a gene: 12. In germline, CDR1 is KGHSH, CDR2 LQKENI. CDR3 in amino acids: CASSPQEGAREGYTF. CDR3 nucleotides: TGTGCCAGCTCACCTCAGGAGGGGGCAAGGGAAGGCTACACCTTC.

This chain uses TRBV14 with TRBJ1-1; D unresolved. Trimming pared 3 bases from V and 4 bases from J, leaving 9 bases between. There are 13 residues in the CDR3. Germline CDR1 and CDR2: SGHDN and FVKESK. CDR3 DNA: TGTGCCAGCAGCCAGGTCAGTTTCACTGAAGCTTTCTTT. Translating gives CASSQVSFTEAFF.

The chain has TRBV6-2 or TRBV6-3 and TRBJ1-4, with D uncertain. This CDR3 has 16 amino acids. Germline V gene lookup returns CDR1 MNHEY and CDR2 SVGEGT. V shed 5 bases and J shed 0 bases, with 13 bases lying between them. The DNA for the CDR3 is TGTGCCAGCAGTGGACGTCTCCAGGCAACTAATGAAAAACTGTTTTTT. This encodes CASSGRLQATNEKLFF.

This chain connects TRBV7-3 to TRBJ2-5, with D uncertain. CDR3 size: 13 residues. The ends were cut back, 3 bases at V and 8 bases at J, with 13 bases in the middle. The germline V gene has CDR1 SGHTA and CDR2 FQGTGA. Here the CDR3 DNA reads TGTGCCAGCAGCTTTATGCCCCAAAAAACCCAGTACTTC. Protein sequence: CASSFMPQKTQYF.

The V call is TRBV3-1 (or the pseudogene TRBV3-2), the J call TRBJ1-3; no clear D. Germline V gene sequence: CDR1 LGHDT, CDR2 YNNKEL (reference sequence). Trimming took 4 bases from V and 0 from J, leaving 13 bases between them. This CDR3 is 16 amino acids long. CDR3: CASSRRGFSSGNTIYF. DNA of the CDR3: TGTGCCAGCAGCCGTCGGGGATTCAGCTCTGGAAACACCATATATTTT.

The chain has TRBV27 and TRBJ1-1; TRBD1 is a possible D gene (6 bases). Trimming left V 5 bases short and J 5 bases short, with 12 bases between. CDR3 length: 13 amino acids. CDR1 is MNHEY and CDR2 is SMNVEV in the germline V gene (reference sequence). CDR3 protein: CASSPQGWTEAFF. The CDR3 region has the DNA TGTGCCAGCAGTCCACAGGGTTGGACTGAAGCTTTCTTT.

This clone was detected a few times. Compared with germline, one end of the junction differs, possibly owing to a read error. V gene TRBV7-9 combines with J gene TRBJ1-1; TRBD1 is a possible D gene (5 bases). The germline CDR1 and CDR2 sequences are SEHNR and FQNEAQ (reference sequence). The CDR3 covers 13 residues. The CDR3 DNA follows: TGTGCCACCAGCCGGGGGGAAGTGGCTGAAGCTTTCTTT. Protein product: CATSRGEVAEAFF. The full variable domain, in which reference TRBV7-9 and TRBJ1-1 provide the parts outside the CDR3, is DTGVSQNPRHKITKRGQNVTFRCDPISEHNRLYWYRQTLGQGPEFLTYFQNEAQLEKSRLLSDRFSAERPKGSFSTLEIQRTEQGDSAMYLCATSRGEVAEAFFGQGTRLTVV.

This rearrangement joins TRBV2 to TRBJ1-2; D not certain. CDR1 is SNHLY and CDR2 is FYNNEI in the germline V gene. Trimming stripped 5 bases from V and 4 bases from J, with 11 bases between. CDR3 length: 13 amino acids. As DNA, the CDR3 is TGTGCCAGCAGTACTCTCACCCTCTATGGCTACACCTTC. It translates to CASSTLTLYGYTF.

This chain connects TRBV7-2 to TRBJ1-6, with D maybe TRBD1 (5 bases). Germline V lookup: CDR1 SGHTA, CDR2 FQGNSA. V shed 3 bases and J shed 8 bases, with 14 bases lying between them. The CDR3 extends over 15 amino acids. CDR3 DNA sequence: TGTGCCAGCAGCTTGCAGGGTGGAAGGGATTCACCCCTCCACTTT. This gives the protein CASSLQGGRDSPLHF.

The chain couples TRBV10-1 to TRBJ2-1; D gene ambiguous. The CDR3 runs to 13 residues. Germline V lookup: CDR1 WNHNN, CDR2 SYGVQD (reference sequence). Trimming left V 3 bases short and J 3 bases short, with 6 bases between. CDR3 loop: CASSEKFYNEQFF. CDR3 nucleotides: TGCGCCAGCAGTGAAAAGTTCTACAATGAGCAGTTCTTC.

The genes are TRBV7-2 and TRBJ2-7; TRBD1 matches 8 bases. With 3 bases clipped from V and 6 bases from J, the junction kept 4 bases outside the gene matches. Germline V gene data show CDR1 as SGHTA and CDR2 as FQGNSA. This CDR3 is 13 amino acids long. The CDR3 loop reads CASSLGQAREQYF. The CDR3 DNA is TGTGCCAGCAGCTTGGGACAGGCCCGCGAGCAGTACTTC.

This clone was detected once. V gene TRBV7-8 combines with J gene TRBJ2-5; D not certain. V shed 0 bases and J shed 4 bases, with 15 bases lying between them. The CDR3 length is 16 residues. Germline assignment: CDR1 SGHVS and CDR2 FQNEAQ. The CDR3 sequence: CASSLAFMAVRETQYF. For the CDR3, the DNA is TGTGCCAGCAGCTTAGCCTTTATGGCGGTGAGAGAGACCCAGTACTTC.

The chain recombines TRBV4-3 with TRBJ1-3; no definite D call. V shed 0 bases and J shed 2 bases, with 11 bases lying between them. The CDR3 consists of 16 residues. In germline, CDR1 is LGHNA, CDR2 YSLEER. Here the CDR3 reads CASSQDRLTTGNTIYF. For the CDR3, the DNA is TGCGCCAGCAGCCAAGATCGATTGACAACTGGAAACACCATATATTTT.

The chain is built from TRBV6-2 or TRBV6-3 and TRBJ1-5; D is unclear. V was clipped by 5 bases and J by 5 bases, with 10 bases between them. Germline CDR1 is MNHEY and CDR2 is SVGEGT. CDR3 length: 13 amino acids. The CDR3 loop reads CASSPVRDQPQHF. The CDR3 coding sequence is TGTGCCAGCAGTCCGGTTCGGGATCAGCCCCAGCATTTT.